This T cell receptor beta chain came from a study of blood T cells in healthy people across ages. Overall study context: Capturing about one barcoded beta molecule per two T cells was achieved by template switching.

Healthy Caucasian individuals from Russia aged about 6 to 100 were enrolled as donors. The authors ran a second PCR of about 7 to 11 cycles using a sample-barcoded 5' primer and a J-beta primer mix. Each CDR3 protein is one row after TCRdb ran MiXCR on the 5' RACE reads. The sample records around 970,000 distinct CDR3 sequences, roughly 51% being singletons. Study findings and constraints: Diversity was higher, and naive CD4+ cells more numerous, in long-lived donors than in aged donors.

A remark on this clonotype: The antigen remains undetermined.

This CDR3 contains 13 residues. Trimming cost V 10 bases and J 3 bases; bases outside gene matches: 6. Germline CDR1 is MDHEN and CDR2 is SYDVKM. The origin of this receptor is a woman in her sixties or seventies in good health. Source material: blood. The V and J genes are TRBV28 and TRBJ2-3, with TRBD1 matching 8 bases. In nucleotides, the CDR3 is TGTGCCAACTCGGACAGGGCTACAGATACGCAGTATTTT. Residues: CANSDRATDTQYF.